This record looks at one T cell receptor (beta chain) sequence and its context. This receptor's antigen is unknown. Base qualities are not recorded, but no much larger clone differs from it by a single base. The sample originates from a study of Ad26.COV2.S vaccination and SARS-CoV-2 variants (dated by TCRdb to the early 2020s). Some background on the complete study: Sequencing of the TCRbeta repertoire served to evaluate the specificity and breadth of SARS-CoV-2-reactive T cell receptors following Ad26.COV2.S vaccination. A total of 32 samples were included in the TCR-sequenced set, comprising 19 Ad26.COV2.S vaccine recipients, 5 placebo recipients and 8 SARS-CoV-2 convalescent individuals.

Results and caveats for the whole study, not just this receptor: Spike-specific TCR breadth was higher in Ad26.COV2.S recipients than in placebo recipients (P = 0.0014). The authors noted that the TCR breadth and depth analyses may have underestimated total T cell responses. After vaccination, spike-specific CD8+ and CD4+ T cell responses were reported to show substantial breadth. Vaccine and placebo recipients had comparable non-spike TCR breadth, which fits with the vaccine containing only spike.

Inclusive of the bounding cysteine and phenylalanine, the CDR3 is 16 residues long. Only the CDR3 DNA is retained, 48 bases long and in frame from the first base. The germline V gene encodes CDR1 MDHEN and CDR2 SYDVKM. V sheds 4 bases and J sheds 4 bases, leaving 19 bases between their ends. The immunoSEQ Assay was the method used to sequence TCRbeta CDR3 regions. After extraction, genomic DNA underwent amplification by bias-controlled multiplex PCR, followed by high-throughput sequencing. The authors' pipeline ran thus. To quantify the absolute abundance of every unique TCRbeta CDR3 region, sequences were collapsed and filtered. Usable DNA was measured by amplifying reference genes present in all nucleated cells, and TCRbeta template counts were normalized to that usable DNA to estimate T cell fraction. Repertoire TCRs were annotated as SARS-CoV-2-specific when V gene, CDR3 amino acid sequence and J gene were exactly matched to a known reactive TCR set. The reference SARS-CoV-2 TCR set was obtained from MIRA and was filtered for enrichment in COVID-19-positive ImmuneCODE repertoires, whereby public or cross-reactive TCRs were removed. Drawing on the MIRA antigens, annotated TCRs were analysed further at the level of specific ORF or position within ORF. Breadth was defined as the number of annotated unique rearrangements divided by the total number of unique productive rearrangements, and depth was defined as the summed frequency of the annotated unique rearrangements. Two-sided Wilcoxon rank-sum tests were applied when comparing TCR breadth between groups. As stored in TCRdb, this immuneACCESS dataset retains in-frame rearrangements with V and J assigned. A fraction of the clones does not appear; measured against another copy, unresolved V genes explain less than half of the discrepancy, and the remainder lacks a known reason. Clone size and V and J calls were adopted from that table, with D and trimming inferred from the DNA. The sample profile shows some 180,000 clones; 87% of them were found once. Over 4.5% of the sample comes from the top ten.

The time point label of this sample denotes: individuals recovered from natural SARS-CoV-2 infection. The chain is made from TRBV28 and TRBJ1-2; the D gene cannot be resolved reliably. The receptor was derived from a human donor who had recovered from COVID-19. Sequencing was performed on peripheral blood, taken after recovery from COVID-19. The nucleotide sequence reads as follows: TGTGCCAGCAGTTCGGACCCCGTGCCCGGTCGCTATGGCTACACCTTC. Translated, this is CASSSDPVPGRYGYTF.